This T cell receptor beta chain came from a study of CD8 T cells in ankylosing spondylitis. Whole-study findings and limits: As reported, disease-linked clones showed significant enrichment in matched ankylosing spondylitis synovial fluid. With a CD8+ phenotype, disease-linked clones were relatively rare in peripheral blood. What seemed typical of ankylosing spondylitis blood was a TCR beta motif built from eight highly homologous variants.

The CDR3 is 17 residues long. The trim removed 8 bases at V and 0 bases at J, leaving 13 bases unmatched. Germline V gene data show CDR1 as MNHEY and CDR2 as SMNVEV (reference sequence). The table lists this clonotype with a few counts. The antigen is unknown. Using quantitative 5'-RACE with molecular barcodes, the authors made TCR beta libraries. Using its own MiXCR run on the 5' RACE reads, TCRdb lists one record per CDR3 protein. The sample lists under 150,000 distinct CDR3 sequences; around 15% were seen once. The gene calls are TRBV27 and TRBJ2-1, with 7 bases lining up with TRBD1. This sequence was found in a female donor with ankylosing spondylitis or in good health (not recorded which). Sequencing used blood, either unsorted or a sorted T cell fraction (not recorded which). CDR3 DNA sequence: TGTGCCAGCCGCAATTTGGGACAGTCTCCCTCCTACAATGAGCAGTTCTTC. It encodes CASRNLGQSPSYNEQFF.